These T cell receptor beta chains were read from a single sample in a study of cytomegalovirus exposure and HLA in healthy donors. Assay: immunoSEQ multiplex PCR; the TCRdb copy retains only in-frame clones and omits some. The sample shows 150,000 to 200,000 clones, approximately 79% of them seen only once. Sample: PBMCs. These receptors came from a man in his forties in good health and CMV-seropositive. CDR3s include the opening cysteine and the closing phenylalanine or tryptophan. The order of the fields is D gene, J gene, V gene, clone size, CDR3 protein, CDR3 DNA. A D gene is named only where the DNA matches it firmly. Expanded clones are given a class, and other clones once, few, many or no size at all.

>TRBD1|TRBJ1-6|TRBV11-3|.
CASSLCKRTGNCSPLHF
TGTGCCAGCAGCTTATGTAAGCGGACAGGGAATTGCTCACCCCTCCACTTT
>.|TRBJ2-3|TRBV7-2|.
CASSSPGGGSIDTQYF
TGTGCCAGCAGCTCCCCCGGAGGGGGCTCAATAGATACGCAGTATTTT
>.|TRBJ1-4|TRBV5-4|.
CASSLNVGGPKLFF
TGTGCCAGCAGCTTGAACGTCGGGGGTCCGAAACTGTTTTTT
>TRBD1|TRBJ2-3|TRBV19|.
CASSIGGTGLSDTQYF
TGTGCCAGTAGTATAGGAGGGACAGGGTTATCAGATACGCAGTATTTT
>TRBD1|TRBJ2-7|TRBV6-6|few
CASSSTQGAGYEQYF
TGTGCCAGCAGTTCCACACAGGGGGCGGGATACGAGCAGTACTTC
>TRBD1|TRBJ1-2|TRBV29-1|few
CSVGQGANYGYTF
TGCAGCGTGGGACAGGGGGCAAACTATGGCTACACCTTC
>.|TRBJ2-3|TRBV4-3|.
CASSQDSQAGDTQYF
TGCGCCAGCAGCCAAGATTCGCAGGCGGGAGATACGCAGTATTTT
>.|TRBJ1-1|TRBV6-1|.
CASSVTRGGTEAFF
TGTGCCAGCAGTGTAACCAGGGGCGGCACTGAAGCTTTCTTT
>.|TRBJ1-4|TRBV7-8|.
CASSFGRGSEKLFF
TGTGCCAGCAGCTTTGGGAGGGGCAGTGAAAAACTGTTTTTT
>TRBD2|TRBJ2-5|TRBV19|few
CASSILAGIQETQYF
TGTGCCAGTAGTATTCTAGCGGGGATTCAAGAGACCCAGTACTTC
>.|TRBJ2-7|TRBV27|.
CASRTYRVRYEQYF
TGTGCCAGCAGGACTTACAGGGTGAGATACGAGCAGTACTTC
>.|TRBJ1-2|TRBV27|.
CASTSWGGAAGYTF
TGTGCCAGCACATCGTGGGGGGGCGCAGCTGGCTACACCTTC
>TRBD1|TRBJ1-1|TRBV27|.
CASRIPGQGNTEAFF
TGTGCCAGCAGAATACCGGGACAGGGGAACACTGAAGCTTTCTTT
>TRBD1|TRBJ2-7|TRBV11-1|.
CASSPRPPDRGTYEQYF
TGTGCCAGCAGCCCACGTCCTCCTGACAGGGGGACCTACGAGCAGTACTTC
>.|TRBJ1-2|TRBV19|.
CARPPSWGAHGYTF
TGTGCCAGGCCCCCCTCTTGGGGCGCTCATGGCTACACCTTC
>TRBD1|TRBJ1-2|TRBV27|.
CASSSARGRGGYTF
TGTGCCAGCAGTTCCGCGAGGGGGCGCGGTGGCTACACCTTC
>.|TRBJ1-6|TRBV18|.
CASSPLDLRGSSYNSPLHF
TGTGCCAGCTCACCGCTCGACCTCAGGGGCAGCTCCTATAATTCACCCCTCCACTTT
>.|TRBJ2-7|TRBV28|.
CASSGRSEQYF
TGTGCCAGCAGCGGAAGGAGCGAGCAGTACTTC
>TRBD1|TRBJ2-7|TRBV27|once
CASGQGAYEQYF
TGTGCCAGCGGACAGGGGGCCTACGAGCAGTACTTC
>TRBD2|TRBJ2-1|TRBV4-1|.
CAGSRGGRDEQFF
TGCGCCGGGTCCCGGGGGGGCCGCGATGAGCAGTTCTTC
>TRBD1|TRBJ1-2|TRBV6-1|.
CASSEGTGGFGYTF
TGTGCCAGCAGTGAAGGGACAGGGGGCTTTGGCTACACCTTC
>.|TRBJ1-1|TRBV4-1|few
CASSQPPGRRSEAFF
TGCGCCAGCAGCCAACCACCGGGCAGGAGGAGTGAAGCTTTCTTT
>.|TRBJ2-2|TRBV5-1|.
CASSMGLSTGELFF
TGCGCCAGCAGCATGGGACTTTCCACCGGGGAGCTGTTTTTT
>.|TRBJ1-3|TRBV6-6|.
CASSYPSDGRRNTIYF
TGTGCCAGCAGTTACCCCTCGGACGGGAGGCGAAACACCATATATTTT
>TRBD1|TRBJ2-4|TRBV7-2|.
CASSWQGQFTLAKNIQYF
TGTGCCAGCAGCTGGCAGGGACAGTTTACTCTAGCCAAAAACATTCAGTACTTC
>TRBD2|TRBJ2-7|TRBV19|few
CASSSAGGYEQYF
TGTGCCAGTAGTTCCGCGGGGGGCTACGAGCAGTACTTC
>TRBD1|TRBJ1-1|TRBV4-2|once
CASSPGTGGGGTEAFF
TGTGCCAGCAGCCCCGGGACAGGGGGCGGGGGCACTGAAGCTTTCTTT
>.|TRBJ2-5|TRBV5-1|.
CASSLVGSTQETQYF
TGCGCCAGCAGCTTGGTGGGGAGCACACAAGAGACCCAGTACTTC
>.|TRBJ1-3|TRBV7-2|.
CASSLEGTGPIFSGNTIYF
TGTGCCAGCAGCTTAGAGGGAACAGGGCCAATTTTCTCTGGAAACACCATATATTTT
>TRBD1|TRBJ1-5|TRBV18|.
CASSPTRTGTSSNQPQHF
TGTGCCAGCTCACCTACAAGGACAGGTACTTCTAGCAATCAGCCCCAGCATTTT
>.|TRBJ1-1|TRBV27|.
CASSLSRGLVNTEAFF
TGTGCCAGCAGTTTATCTAGGGGACTGGTGAACACTGAAGCTTTCTTT
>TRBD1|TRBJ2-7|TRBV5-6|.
CASSPFGTGGSYEQYF
TGTGCCAGCAGCCCTTTTGGGACAGGGGGCTCCTACGAGCAGTACTTC
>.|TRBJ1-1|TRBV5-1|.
CASSLTAGDTEAFF
TGCGCCAGCAGCCTTACGGCAGGGGACACTGAAGCTTTCTTT
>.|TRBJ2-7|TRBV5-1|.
CASSRQEGPYEQYF
TGCGCCAGCAGTCGACAGGAAGGGCCCTACGAGCAGTACTTC
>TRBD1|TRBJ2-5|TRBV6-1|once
CASSEGTGGKETQYF
TGTGCCAGCAGTGAAGGGACAGGGGGTAAAGAGACCCAGTACTTC
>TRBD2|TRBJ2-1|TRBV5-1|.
CASMSGTNSYNEQFF
TGCGCCAGTATGTCCGGGACTAACTCCTACAATGAGCAGTTCTTC
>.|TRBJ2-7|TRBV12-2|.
CASRLVRFRTGDLLGF
TGTGCAAGTCGCTTAGTGAGGTTTCGGACAGGGGACCTCTTAGGCTTC
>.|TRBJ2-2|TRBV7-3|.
CASGATGNSNTGELFF
TGTGCCAGCGGGGCAACAGGGAACTCGAACACCGGGGAGCTGTTTTTT
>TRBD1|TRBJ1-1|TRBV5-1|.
CASSYRDRGVTEAFF
TGCGCCAGCAGCTACCGGGACAGGGGGGTGACTGAAGCTTTCTTT
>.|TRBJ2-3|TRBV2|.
CAAKGGTDTQYF
TGTGCCGCGAAAGGGGGCACAGATACGCAGTATTTT
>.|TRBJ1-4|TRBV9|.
CASSDNISPEKLFF
TGTGCCAGCAGCGATAACATATCGCCTGAAAAACTGTTTTTT
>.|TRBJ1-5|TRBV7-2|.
CASSLVREKQPQHF
TGTGCCAGCAGCTTAGTGAGGGAAAAACAGCCCCAGCATTTT